This TCR beta chain was retrieved from a study of tumor-infiltrating lymphocytes in primary liver carcinoma. Across the whole study: Read depth, roughly 3.65 to 7.13 million productive TCRbeta reads, did not differ significantly between tissues.

From 500 to 600 ng of total RNA, TCR beta-specific cDNA was reverse-transcribed using a constant-region primer. Generation of the TCR beta libraries relied on three nested multiplex PCR rounds using slightly modified ARM-PCR. In the first two PCR rounds, TRBV1-TRBV30 forward primers were paired with a C-beta reverse primer, and each round lasted roughly 9 cycles. TCRdb independently ran MiXCR on the multiplex PCR reads; one entry per CDR3 protein. This sample has tens of thousands of distinct CDR3 sequences, with around 66% found just once. Germline V gene lookup returns CDR1 LNHDA and CDR2 SQIVND (reference sequence). The CDR3 is 15 amino acids. Trimming took 5 bases from V and 11 from J; bases not matched to a gene: 10. For each extraction, RNA and DNA were obtained together from approximately 20-30 mg of unsorted bulk tissue.

The V call is TRBV19, the J call TRBJ2-5; 14 positions agree with TRBD2. This clonotype originated in a man aged 35 to 55 with primary liver carcinoma and hepatitis B virus infection. The sequencing sample was made of liver tumor tissue from sampling region 2. Sample subset: tumor region T2, inferior pole. The CDR3 DNA reads TGTGCCAGTAGTGGGCGACTAGCGGGAGGGAGACCACAGTACTTC. Protein sequence: CASSGRLAGGRPQYF.